This T cell receptor beta chain came from a study of blood T cells in healthy people across ages. Findings and caveats of the study: Reliance upon unsorted PBMCs precluded definitive naive versus antigen-experienced comparison.

Then a second PCR, running roughly 7 to 12 cycles, was carried out with a sample-barcoded 5' primer and a J-beta primer mix. Each TCR beta cDNA got a 12-nucleotide random molecular identifier. CDR3-containing paired-end reads numbered at least 2.5 million in each sample. A single record per CDR3 protein comes from TCRdb applying MiXCR to the 5' RACE reads. The sample contains 700,000 to 1,000,000 distinct CDR3 sequences, roughly 44% of which appear only once. CDR3 length: 15 amino acids. V dropped 4 bases and J dropped 6 bases, with 16 bases sitting between them. In germline, CDR1 is SGHTA, CDR2 FQGNSA. About this clonotype itself: Its antigen is unknown.

The genes are TRBV7-2 and TRBJ2-1; D might be TRBD2 (6 bases). The sequenced sample consisted of blood. This receptor was obtained from a man aged 55 to 69 in good health. CDR3 amino acids: CASSSRGIASNEQFF. CDR3 nucleotides: TGTGCCAGCAGCTCGCGGGGAATTGCGTCCAATGAGCAGTTCTTC.